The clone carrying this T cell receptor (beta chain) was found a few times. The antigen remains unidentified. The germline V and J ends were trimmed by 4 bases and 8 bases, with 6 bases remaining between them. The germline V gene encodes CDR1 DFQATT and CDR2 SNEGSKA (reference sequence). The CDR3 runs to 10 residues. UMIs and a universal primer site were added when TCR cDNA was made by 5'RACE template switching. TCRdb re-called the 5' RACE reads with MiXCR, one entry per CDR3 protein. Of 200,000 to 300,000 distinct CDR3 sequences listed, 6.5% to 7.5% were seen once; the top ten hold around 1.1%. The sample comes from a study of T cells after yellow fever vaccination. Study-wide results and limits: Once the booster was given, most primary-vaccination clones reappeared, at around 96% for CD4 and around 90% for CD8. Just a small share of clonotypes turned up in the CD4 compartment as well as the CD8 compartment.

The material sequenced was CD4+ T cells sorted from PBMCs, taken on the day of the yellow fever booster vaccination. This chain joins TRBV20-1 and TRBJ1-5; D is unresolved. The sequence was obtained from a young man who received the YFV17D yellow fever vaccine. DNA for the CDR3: TGCAGTGCTAACCGTGAGCCCCAGCATTTT. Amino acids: CSANREPQHF.